The 31 T cell receptor beta chains in this list originate from one sample, sequenced in a study of blood T cell repertoires in COVID-19 (dated by TCRdb to 2020 to 2022). Library preparation used the immunoSEQ multiplex PCR assay. This is the immuneACCESS table as TCRdb keeps it, with only in-frame sequences that have V and J called. A part of the clones is gone; compared with another copy, unresolved V genes explain less than half, and the rest is unexplained. This sample holds about 670,000 clones; approximately 90% were observed only once. The ten largest clones take up 0.2% to 0.3% of the sample. The sequencing sample was made of peripheral blood. These receptor sequences come from a woman aged 18-29 years with acute or convalescent COVID-19.

Note on this clone: Other nucleotide sequences in the sample specify the same CDR3. This chain connects TRBV19 to TRBJ1-2, with 9 bases fitting TRBD1. Germline V gene data show CDR1 as LNHDA and CDR2 as SQIVND (reference sequence). The CDR3 is 13 residues long. The V gene end was trimmed by 5 bases and the J gene end by 5 bases; junction bases not matched to a gene: 3. This CDR3 is CASSRTGDYGYTF. CDR3 nucleotides: TGTGCCAGTAGTCGGACAGGGGATTATGGCTACACCTTC.

Concerning this clone: Other DNA sequences in this sample translate to the same CDR3. The rearrangement uses TRBV18 and TRBJ2-2; D ambiguous. Germline loops: CDR1 KGHSH, CDR2 LQKENI. This CDR3 spans 15 amino acids. V was clipped by 2 bases and J by 1 base, with 8 bases between them. The CDR3 protein is CASSPGSGNTGELFF. The CDR3 nucleotides read TGTGCCAGCTCACCAGGTTCAGGGAACACCGGGGAGCTGTTTTTT.

The rearrangement links TRBV4-3 to TRBJ1-1, with D hard to call. This CDR3 comprises 16 residues. V shed 0 bases and J shed 5 bases, with 16 bases lying between them. Germline V gives CDR1 LGHNA, CDR2 YSLEER. The CDR3 DNA is TGCGCCAGCAGCCAAGACGAGGCGGTCGAGGAAACTGAAGCTTTCTTT. It specifies CASSQDEAVEETEAFF.

The chain joins TRBV27 to TRBJ2-1; D may be TRBD2 (5 bases). The length of the CDR3 is 12 residues. Deletions cut 3 bases from V and 8 bases from J, with 8 bases between. The germline V gene has CDR1 MNHEY and CDR2 SMNVEV (reference sequence). CDR3 bases: TGTGCCAGCAGTTTTGGAGGATATGAGCAGTTCTTC. Amino acids: CASSFGGYEQFF.

This chain links TRBV5-1 with TRBJ1-2; TRBD1 matches at 7 bases. The CDR3 is 16 amino acids. V shed 3 bases, J shed 6 bases, and the junction held 14 bases outside the gene matches. Germline values: CDR1 SGHRS, CDR2 YFSETQ. In DNA form, the CDR3 reads TGCGCCAGCAGCTCCGCGGGACAGCCCGTCTTGGATGGCTACACCTTC. Amino acids: CASSSAGQPVLDGYTF.

This rearrangement joins TRBV24-1 to TRBJ2-1; 7 nucleotides align to TRBD2. Germline CDR1 and CDR2: KGHDR and SFDVKD. The trim removed 6 bases at V and 7 bases at J, leaving 11 bases unmatched. The CDR3 contains 15 residues. The CDR3 sequence: CATSSLAGLDNEQFF. In DNA form, the CDR3 reads TGTGCCACCAGTTCCTTAGCGGGTCTGGATAATGAGCAGTTCTTC.

The chain carries TRBV11-3 and TRBJ2-7; no clear D gene. Germline values: CDR1 SGHNT, CDR2 YENEEA. Between the trimmed V and J ends, which lost 1 base and 5 bases, there was a span of 6 bases. This CDR3 spans 12 amino acids. The CDR3: CASSLGLDEQYF. The CDR3 coding sequence is TGTGCCAGCAGCTTAGGGCTGGACGAGCAGTACTTC.

The genes are TRBV9 and TRBJ2-7; D is possibly TRBD2 (5 bases). The length of the CDR3 is 13 residues. In germline, CDR1 is SGDLS, CDR2 YYNGEE. V lost 4 bases and J 3 bases, leaving 11 bases between the germline ends. Here the CDR3 DNA reads TGTGCCAGCAGCCCCGGGGTCAGCTACGAGCAGTACTTC. Amino acid sequence: CASSPGVSYEQYF.

The chain couples TRBV29-1 to TRBJ2-7, with D possibly being TRBD2 (5 bases). The CDR3 has 13 amino acids. In germline, CDR1 is SQVTM, CDR2 ANQGSEA. V lost 6 bases, J lost 0 bases, and 12 bases lay in between. CDR3 loop: CSVRRPDSYEQYF. CDR3 coding DNA: TGCAGCGTGCGGAGGCCCGACTCCTACGAGCAGTACTTC.

The chain links TRBV7-9 to TRBJ1-4; 9 bases match TRBD1. CDR1 SEHNR and CDR2 FQNEAQ come from the germline V gene (reference sequence). Trimming at V came to 3 bases and at J to 8 bases, leaving 10 bases not matched to a gene. CDR3 length: 16 residues. CDR3 sequence reads: CASSFKLGTGTEKLFF. Written as DNA, the CDR3 is TGTGCCAGCAGCTTCAAACTCGGGACAGGGACCGAAAAACTGTTTTTT.

The chain has TRBV7-9 and TRBJ2-3, with a possible D match to TRBD1 (5 bases). Trimming cost V 4 bases and J 0 bases, with 17 bases left between them. The germline gives CDR1 SEHNR, CDR2 FQNEAQ (reference sequence). The CDR3 has 17 amino acids. In DNA form, the CDR3 reads TGTGCCAGCAGCTCGCTATACCGGACAACTAGCACAGATACGCAGTATTTT. Translated, it gives CASSSLYRTTSTDTQYF.

V usage is TRBV9 and J usage is TRBJ1-6; D might be TRBD1 (6 bases). V gave up 4 bases and J gave up 2 bases, with 13 bases separating them. In germline, CDR1 is SGDLS, CDR2 YYNGEE. This CDR3 is built from 16 residues. DNA for the CDR3: TGTGCCAGCAGCCCATCCCCAGGGGCCTATAATTCACCCCTCCACTTT. Its protein is CASSPSPGAYNSPLHF.

The CDR3 reads CSVEDREYEQYF. For the CDR3, the DNA is TGCAGCGTTGAGGACAGAGAGTACGAGCAGTACTTC. The V gene is TRBV29-1, the J gene TRBJ2-7, with D perhaps TRBD1 (6 bases). CDR3 size: 12 residues. Germline assignment: CDR1 SQVTM and CDR2 ANQGSEA. Trimming took 3 bases from V and 4 from J, leaving 10 bases between them.

The chain employs TRBV7-9 and TRBJ1-6; a possible D gene is TRBD1 (5 bases). Between the trimmed V and J ends, which lost 5 bases and 4 bases, there was a span of 9 bases. Germline lookup yields CDR1 SEHNR and CDR2 FQNEAQ (reference sequence). The CDR3 has 14 residues. CDR3 protein: CASSLDIYNSPLHF. The CDR3 nucleotides are TGTGCCAGCAGCCTGGACATATATAATTCACCCCTCCACTTT.

The genes are TRBV5-5 and TRBJ1-4; the D gene is possibly TRBD1 (6 bases). Trimming cost V 1 base and J 8 bases, with 24 bases left between them. CDR3 length: 18 amino acids. Germline V lookup: CDR1 SGHKS, CDR2 YYEKEE (reference sequence). CDR3 loop: CASSLLLLVGRGGEKLFF. The CDR3 DNA sequence: TGTGCCAGCAGCTTGCTCTTGCTAGTAGGCAGGGGAGGGGAAAAACTGTTTTTT.

The chain uses TRBV5-1 and TRBJ1-2; unclear D gene. From germline, CDR1 is SGHRS and CDR2 YFSETQ. This CDR3 region has 14 residues. Trimming removed 4 bases at V and 1 base at J, with 11 bases between. This CDR3 reads CASSPAALNYGYTF. In DNA form, the CDR3 reads TGCGCCAGCAGCCCGGCGGCCCTTAACTATGGCTACACCTTC.

This chain uses TRBV24-1 with TRBJ1-2; D gene unclear. V lost 4 bases to trimming and J lost 6 bases, with 11 bases between them. Germline V lookup: CDR1 KGHDR, CDR2 SFDVKD. This CDR3 is 13 amino acids long. CDR3 protein: CATSDPNSDGYTF. The DNA for the CDR3 is TGTGCCACCAGTGACCCCAATTCGGATGGCTACACCTTC.

The chain couples TRBV2 to TRBJ2-7, with TRBD2 as a possible D gene (6 bases). Germline CDR1 and CDR2: SNHLY and FYNNEI. This CDR3 has 12 residues. V shed 8 bases and J shed 1 base, with 9 bases lying between them. The CDR3 coding sequence is TGTGCCAGCCGGGACTTGTCCTACGAGCAGTACTTC. Translated: CASRDLSYEQYF.

V is TRBV5-8 and J is TRBJ2-3; 7 positions match TRBD1. Germline CDR1 and CDR2: SGHTS and YDEGEE. With 8 bases clipped from V and 2 bases from J, the junction kept 8 bases outside the gene matches. There are 14 residues in the CDR3. CDR3 residues: CARHRDSDTDTQYF. The CDR3, as DNA: TGTGCCAGACACCGGGACAGCGACACAGATACGCAGTATTTT. The full variable domain, rest sourced from reference TRBV5-8 and TRBJ2-3, is EAGVTQSPTHLIKTRGQQATLRCSPISGHTSVYWYQQALGLGLQFLLWYDEGEERNRGNFPPRFSGRQFPNYSSELNVNALELEDSALYLCARHRDSDTDTQYFGPGTRLTVL.

The chain is built from TRBV7-6 and TRBJ1-1; weak D call: TRBD1 (6 bases). Germline V lookup: CDR1 SGHVS, CDR2 FNYEAQ. The CDR3 covers 13 residues. V was clipped by 6 bases and J by 3 bases, with 11 bases between them. The CDR3 reads CASRGHADTEAFF. The CDR3 coding sequence is TGTGCCAGCAGGGGACACGCGGACACTGAAGCTTTCTTT. Combining the CDR3 with reference TRBV7-6 and TRBJ1-1 gives the whole variable domain GAGVSQSPRYKVTKRGQDVALRCDPISGHVSLYWYRQALGQGPEFLTYFNYEAQQDKSGLPNDRFSAERPEGSISTLTIQRTEQRDSAMYRCASRGHADTEAFFGQGTRLTVV.

In the case of this clone: This same CDR3 is encoded by further DNA sequences in the sample. The chain uses TRBV5-4 and TRBJ1-1, with a tentative D call TRBD1 (6 bases). Germline V gives CDR1 SGHNT, CDR2 YYREEE (reference sequence). V was trimmed by 0 bases and J by 4 bases, leaving 10 bases between them. CDR3 size: 14 residues. CDR3 sequence reads: CASSLARGVTEAFF. The CDR3 nucleotides read TGTGCCAGCAGCTTGGCCAGGGGTGTCACTGAAGCTTTCTTT.

The J gene is TRBJ2-7, the V gene TRBV19, with 11 bases matching TRBD1. Trimming cost V 1 base and J 3 bases; bases outside gene matches: 8. From germline, CDR1 is LNHDA and CDR2 SQIVND (reference sequence). This CDR3 comprises 17 residues. The CDR3 reads CASSIGHSGTGGYEQYF. The CDR3 DNA reads TGTGCCAGTAGTATAGGCCACTCCGGGACAGGGGGCTACGAGCAGTACTTC.

Ten or more counts support this clone. V and J are TRBV19 and TRBJ2-2; a possible D gene is TRBD2 (6 bases). Germline V gene lookup returns CDR1 LNHDA and CDR2 SQIVND (reference sequence). The V end lost 3 bases, the J end lost 1 base, and 9 bases lay between the germline ends. CDR3 length: 15 residues. The CDR3 reads CASSMEGRNTGELFF. In DNA, the CDR3 is TGTGCCAGTAGTATGGAGGGAAGGAACACCGGGGAGCTGTTTTTT.

The chain uses TRBV11-2 and TRBJ2-3; possibly TRBD2 for D (7 bases). This CDR3 has 15 amino acids. Germline V gene sequence: CDR1 SGHAT, CDR2 FQNNGV. V was clipped by 1 base and J by 3 bases, with 11 bases between them. The CDR3 protein is CASSLGGGATDTQYF. CDR3 nucleotides: TGTGCCAGCAGCTTAGGTGGGGGGGCAACAGATACGCAGTATTTT.

This chain joins TRBV10-3 and TRBJ2-3; weak D call: TRBD1 (6 bases). Looked up from germline, CDR1 is ENHRY and CDR2 is SYGVKD. The CDR3 contains 15 residues. V shed 6 bases and J shed 2 bases, with 15 bases lying between them. CDR3 region: CAIRDRPGDTDTQYF. The CDR3 DNA reads TGTGCCATCAGGGACAGACCCGGGGACACAGATACGCAGTATTTT.

This chain joins TRBV12-3 or TRBV12-4 and TRBJ2-1; no clear D. This CDR3 has 13 amino acids. Trimming cost V 3 bases and J 7 bases, with 10 bases left between them. CDR3 coding DNA: TGTGCCAGCAGTTTTAATTCCGGGAATGAGCAGTTCTTC. This codes for CASSFNSGNEQFF.

This chain joins TRBV30 and TRBJ1-6, with D unclear. V lost 0 bases, J lost 4 bases, and 7 bases lay in between. Germline-derived CDR1 and CDR2 are GTSNPN and SVGIG (reference sequence). The CDR3 loop spans 14 amino acids. The CDR3 protein is CAWSVSRYNSPLHF. The CDR3 coding sequence is TGTGCCTGGAGTGTAAGCAGGTATAATTCACCCCTCCACTTT. Drawing the rest from reference TRBV30 and TRBJ1-6, the complete variable domain is SQTIHQWPATLVQPVGSPLSLECTVEGTSNPNLYWYRQAAGRGLQLLFYSVGIGQISSEVPQNLSASRPQDRQFILSSKKLLLSDSGFYLCAWSVSRYNSPLHFGNGTRLTVT.

The sample holds one count of this clone. CDR3 loop: CASSPRDRNTDTQYF. CDR3 sequence (DNA): TGTGCCAGCAGCCCAAGGGACAGGAACACAGATACGCAGTATTTT. This chain joins TRBV9 and TRBJ2-3; 8 bases agree with TRBD1. Germline CDR1 SGDLS, CDR2 YYNGEE. The CDR3 extends over 15 amino acids. Trimming cost V 4 bases and J 2 bases; bases outside gene matches: 6.

The V call is TRBV4-1, the J call TRBJ1-3; TRBD1 matches 8 bases. Per germline, CDR1 MGHRA and CDR2 YSYEKL. CDR3 length equals 17 residues. V dropped 4 bases and J dropped 2; count of bases not matched to a gene: 10. CDR3 region: CASSPLFKQGAGNTIYF. In nucleotides, the CDR3 is TGCGCCAGCAGCCCGCTCTTTAAACAGGGGGCTGGAAACACCATATATTTT.

This clone was detected once. The V gene is TRBV25-1, the J gene TRBJ2-1; maybe TRBD2 (5 bases). Looked up from germline, CDR1 is MGHDK and CDR2 is SYGVNS. The CDR3 runs 15 residues. Trimming took 4 bases from V and 8 from J, leaving 18 bases between them. For the CDR3, the DNA is TGTGCCAGCAGTGGAAACCGGGAACCTTCCCATGAGCAGTTCTTC. Translating gives CASSGNREPSHEQFF.

The V gene is TRBV9, the J gene TRBJ1-6; TRBD1 matches 7 bases. CDR1 and CDR2 (germline): SGDLS, YYNGEE. The CDR3 spans 13 residues. Unmatched junction bases numbered 3, after V lost 3 bases and J lost 9 bases. The CDR3 is CASSARQGSPLHF. In DNA form, the CDR3 reads TGTGCCAGCAGCGCTCGACAGGGTTCACCCCTCCACTTT. The full variable domain, with the rest looked up from reference TRBV9 and TRBJ1-6, is DSGVTQTPKHLITATGQRVTLRCSPRSGDLSVYWYQQSLDQGLQFLIQYYNGEERAKGNILERFSAQQFPDLHSELNLSSLELGDSALYFCASSARQGSPLHFGNGTRLTVT.